Following are 11 T cell receptor beta chains from one sample sequenced in a study of T cell responses to AZD1222 COVID-19 vaccine. Here immunoSEQ multiplex PCR was the method, and the copy in TCRdb shows in-frame clones only, minus some. The sample contains fewer than 100,000 clones, around 90% of which appear only once. The material sequenced was peripheral blood, taken on day 0 of AZD1222 vaccination. These receptors all stem from an adult in good health.

This rearrangement joins TRBV19 to TRBJ1-1; D may be TRBD1 (5 bases). The ends were cut back, 7 bases at V and 7 bases at J, with 10 bases in the middle. Germline V CDR1 and CDR2: LNHDA, SQIVND (reference sequence). The CDR3 totals 11 residues. The CDR3 sequence: CASTWDFEAFF. The DNA of the CDR3 is TGTGCCAGTACTTGGGACTTTGAAGCTTTCTTT.

The J gene is TRBJ1-5, the V gene TRBV18, with D possibly TRBD1 on 5 matching bases. The CDR3 extends over 14 amino acids. CDR1 KGHSH and CDR2 LQKENI come from the germline V gene. Trimming cost V 4 bases and J 2 bases, with 9 bases left between them. This CDR3 is CASSQDSRNQPQHF. CDR3 nucleotides: TGTGCCAGCTCACAAGACAGCCGCAATCAGCCCCAGCATTTT.

This clone was counted a single time. This chain joins TRBV4-2 and TRBJ2-7, with unresolved D. The germline V gene has CDR1 LGHNA and CDR2 YNFKEQ. The CDR3 totals 15 residues. V was trimmed by 4 bases and J by 4 bases, leaving 17 bases between them. The CDR3 sequence: CASSPNWVTEYEQYF. The CDR3 DNA sequence: TGTGCCAGCAGCCCCAATTGGGTCACTGAATACGAGCAGTACTTC.

This clone was recorded once. The genes are TRBV3-1 (or the pseudogene TRBV3-2) and TRBJ2-3, with D uncertain. CDR3 size: 13 residues. CDR1 is LGHDT, CDR2 YNNKEL, per germline (reference sequence). V was clipped by 2 bases and J by 3 bases, with 6 bases between them. Here the CDR3 DNA reads TGTGCCAGCAGCCAAAAGGGTACAGATACGCAGTATTTT. Protein sequence: CASSQKGTDTQYF.

The CDR3 sequence: CASSLRSYNSPLHF. CDR3 bases: TGTGCCAGCAGCCTCAGGTCCTATAATTCACCCCTCCACTTT. This rearrangement joins TRBV3-1 (or the pseudogene TRBV3-2) to TRBJ1-6; D unresolved. Germline V gives CDR1 LGHDT, CDR2 YNNKEL (reference sequence). Trimming cost V 4 bases and J 1 base, with 5 bases left between them. The CDR3 is 14 amino acids.

The rearrangement links TRBV19 to TRBJ2-7; no clear D. Per germline, CDR1 LNHDA and CDR2 SQIVND (reference sequence). V was pared by 5 bases and J by 2 bases, with 10 bases between. The CDR3 is made up of 13 amino acids. The CDR3 DNA sequence: TGTGCCAGTAGTGGCAGAGGAGCCTACGAGCAGTACTTC. Its translation: CASSGRGAYEQYF.

CDR3 DNA: TGTGCCAGTAATCTAGCGGGGGGTACCACAGATACGCAGTATTTT. Translation: CASNLAGGTTDTQYF. The chain joins TRBV19 to TRBJ2-3; TRBD2 matches at 11 bases. The junction had 5 bases not matched to a gene; V was cut back by 7 bases and J by 2 bases. The CDR3 contains 15 residues. Germline CDR1 LNHDA, CDR2 SQIVND (reference sequence).

CDR3 sequence reads: CASSSTGGTDTQYF. The CDR3 nucleotides read TGTGCCAGTAGTAGTACAGGGGGCACAGATACGCAGTATTTT. This chain joins TRBV19 and TRBJ2-3; 7 bases align to TRBD1. Germline CDR1 is LNHDA and CDR2 is SQIVND (reference sequence). The J segment lost 1 base and the V segment lost 4 bases, leaving 2 bases of the junction unmatched. The CDR3 is 14 amino acids.

The gene calls are TRBV7-3 and TRBJ2-4, with 7 bases matching TRBD1. CDR1 and CDR2 from the germline V gene are SGHTA and FQGTGA. The CDR3 has 16 residues. V lost 2 bases and J lost 5; bases outside the gene matches: 9. The CDR3 region has the DNA TGTGCCAGCAGCTTAGACCCCCGACAGGGCCAAAACATTCAGTACTTC. Its protein is CASSLDPRQGQNIQYF.

The chain carries TRBV7-9 and TRBJ2-1; weak D call: TRBD2 (5 bases). The CDR3 is 11 residues long. Trimming removed 3 bases from V and 16 bases from J, with 13 bases in between. Germline-derived CDR1 and CDR2 are SEHNR and FQNEAQ (reference sequence). CDR3 amino acids: CASSFGLAGFF. The CDR3 coding sequence is TGTGCCAGCAGCTTTGGACTGGCGGGTTTCTTC.

This rearrangement joins TRBV6-5 to TRBJ1-2; possibly TRBD1 for D (5 bases). CDR1 and CDR2 (germline): MNHEY, SVGAGI. Trimming stripped 0 bases from V and 4 bases from J, with 12 bases between. This CDR3 is built from 15 residues. The chain's CDR3 is CASSYSAGGIYGYTF. The CDR3 DNA reads TGTGCCAGCAGTTACTCCGCTGGGGGAATCTATGGCTACACCTTC.